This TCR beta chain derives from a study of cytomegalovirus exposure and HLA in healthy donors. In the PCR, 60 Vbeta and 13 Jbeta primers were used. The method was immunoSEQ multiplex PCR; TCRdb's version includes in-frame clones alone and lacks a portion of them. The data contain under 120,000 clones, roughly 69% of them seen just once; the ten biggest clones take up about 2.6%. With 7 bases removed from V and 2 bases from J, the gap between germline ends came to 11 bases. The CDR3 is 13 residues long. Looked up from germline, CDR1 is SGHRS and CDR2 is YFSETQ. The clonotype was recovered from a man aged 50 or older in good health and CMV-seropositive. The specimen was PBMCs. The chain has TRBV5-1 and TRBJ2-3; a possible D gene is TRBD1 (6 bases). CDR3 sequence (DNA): TGCGCCAGCGAAACGGGACACACAGATACGCAGTATTTT. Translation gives CASETGHTDTQYF.